Shown below are 4 T cell receptor beta chains from a single sample sequenced in a study of blood T cells in healthy people across ages. Primers used in a second PCR of roughly 7 to 12 cycles were a sample-barcoded 5' primer and a J-beta primer mix. TCRdb passed the 5' RACE reads through MiXCR, listing each CDR3 protein once. Among some 1.7 million distinct CDR3 sequences listed, about 28% were seen once. Material: blood. Receptor source: a woman under 40 in good health.

In its sample, this clonotype was seen many times. The chain has TRBV18 and TRBJ2-5; D tentatively reads TRBD1 or TRBD2 (5 bases each). The V end was cut by 0 bases, the J end by 5 bases, with 7 bases between. There are 13 residues in the CDR3. The V gene's germline CDR1 is KGHSH and CDR2 LQKENI. CDR3 sequence: CASSPPGEETQYF. CDR3 nucleotide sequence: TGTGCCAGCTCACCACCGGGGGAGGAGACCCAGTACTTC.

This clonotype was counted at least ten times. This sequence joins TRBV10-3 and TRBJ2-1; 9 nucleotides match TRBD1. This CDR3 region has 17 residues. CDR1 and CDR2 (germline): ENHRY, SYGVKD. Trimming took 4 bases from V and 3 from J; bases not matched to a gene: 10. This CDR3 is CAISGDGTGQGYNEQFF. The CDR3 coding sequence is TGTGCCATCAGTGGGGACGGAACGGGACAGGGCTACAATGAGCAGTTCTTC.

This rearrangement joins TRBV6-4 to TRBJ2-1, with 7 bases aligning to TRBD2. Losses at the gene ends were 3 bases for V and 5 bases for J; bases not matched to a gene: 7. The CDR3 runs 15 residues. Germline CDR1 and CDR2: MRHNA and SNTAGT. This CDR3 is CASSEARGTNNEQFF. CDR3 nucleotides: TGTGCCAGCAGTGAGGCCCGAGGGACTAACAATGAGCAGTTCTTC.

The V gene is TRBV29-1, the J gene TRBJ1-2, with 8 positions matching TRBD1. The germline CDR1 and CDR2 sequences are SQVTM and ANQGSEA. Trimming took 6 bases from V and 1 from J; bases not matched to a gene: 10. This CDR3 spans 15 amino acids. The CDR3 reads CSVTGTGAFNYGYTF. Written as DNA, the CDR3 is TGCAGCGTGACCGGGACAGGCGCTTTTAACTATGGCTACACCTTC. The whole variable domain, remainder taken from reference TRBV29-1 and TRBJ1-2, is SAVISQKPSRDICQRGTSLTIQCQVDSQVTMMFWYRQQPGQSLTLIATANQGSEATYESGFVIDKFPISRPNLTFSTLTVSNMSPEDSSIYLCSVTGTGAFNYGYTFGSGTRLTVV.